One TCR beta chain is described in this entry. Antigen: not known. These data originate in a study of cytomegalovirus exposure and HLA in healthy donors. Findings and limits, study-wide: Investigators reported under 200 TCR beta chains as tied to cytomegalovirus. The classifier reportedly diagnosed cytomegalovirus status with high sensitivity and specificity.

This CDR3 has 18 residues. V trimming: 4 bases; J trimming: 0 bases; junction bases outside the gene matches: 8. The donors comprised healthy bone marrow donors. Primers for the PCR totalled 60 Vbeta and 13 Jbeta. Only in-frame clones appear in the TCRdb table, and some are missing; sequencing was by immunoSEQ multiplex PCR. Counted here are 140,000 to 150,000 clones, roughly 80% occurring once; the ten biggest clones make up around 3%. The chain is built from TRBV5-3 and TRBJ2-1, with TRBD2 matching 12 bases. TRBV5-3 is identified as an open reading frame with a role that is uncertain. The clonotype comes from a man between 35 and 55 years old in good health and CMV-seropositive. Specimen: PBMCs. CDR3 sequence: CARSEGLAGASSYNEQFF. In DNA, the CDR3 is TGTGCCAGAAGCGAGGGACTAGCGGGCGCCAGCTCCTACAATGAGCAGTTCTTC.